This entry is about one T cell receptor beta chain. The antigen remains unidentified. Trimming took 2 bases from V and 12 from J, leaving 10 bases between them. The CDR3 has 12 amino acids. Germline V CDR1 and CDR2: KGHDR, SFDVKD. The data belong to a study of T cell repertoires in cytomegalovirus infection. For the study at large: Public TCR beta signatures marked donors with CMV infection and the matching HLA. Whole-study findings and limits: What dominated the ex vivo response were HLA-C-restricted CMV-specific TCR beta clonotypes.

TCRdb processed the reads anew with MiXCR; each CDR3 protein has one entry. Among approximately 990,000 distinct CDR3 sequences listed, under 40% were seen once. This chain joins TRBV24-1 and TRBJ2-1; D gene unclear. This clonotype was sampled from a human donor in good health (CMV status not recorded). Some clones in this sample may be carry-over from other donors' samples. The sequenced sample was cultured CD8+ T cells from PBMCs, obtained from culture after CMV antigen stimulation. The CDR3 region is CATSDSATVQFF. The CDR3 region has the DNA TGTGCCACCAGTGATTCGGCCACCGTGCAGTTCTTC.